This T cell receptor beta chain is drawn from a study of cytomegalovirus exposure and HLA in healthy donors. Primers for the PCR totalled 60 Vbeta and 13 Jbeta. Here immunoSEQ multiplex PCR was the method, and the copy in TCRdb shows in-frame clones only, minus some. The sample table sets out 150,000 to 200,000 clones. The germline V gene has CDR1 SGHAT and CDR2 FQNNGV. CDR3 size: 13 residues. The trim removed 7 bases at V and 1 base at J, leaving 3 bases unmatched. This sequence originates from a woman in her sixties or seventies in good health and CMV-seronegative. Sequencing was carried out using PBMCs. The J gene is TRBJ1-1, the V gene TRBV11-2, with TRBD1 matching over 7 bases. CDR3 nucleotide sequence: TGTGCCAGCACCCGACAGGGGAACACTGAAGCTTTCTTT. Its translation is CASTRQGNTEAFF.